Described below is a single TCR beta chain sequence and its context. The target antigen is unknown. The PCR ran on 60 Vbeta and 13 Jbeta primers. Using immunoSEQ multiplex PCR, the repertoire was profiled, and TCRdb retains in-frame clones only, with some absent. The sample records 150,000 or so clones, over 70% being singletons. This entry is derived from a study of cytomegalovirus exposure and HLA in healthy donors. General study findings and limits: Per published reports, the classifier diagnosed cytomegalovirus status with high specificity and sensitivity.

Per the germline V gene, CDR1 is MDHEN and CDR2 is SYDVKM. Trimming removed 4 bases at V and 9 bases at J, with 19 bases between. The CDR3 runs 15 residues. J is TRBJ1-5 and V is TRBV28, with a weak D call TRBD1 (5 bases). Sequencing was performed on PBMCs. This receptor was identified in a woman aged 40 to 55 in good health and CMV-seropositive. This CDR3 reads CASSSAGHLGLPQHF. In nucleotides, the CDR3 is TGTGCCAGCAGTTCGGCAGGGCACCTGGGCCTGCCCCAGCATTTT.